One sample yielded the 15 T cell receptor beta chains listed below, sequenced in a study of blood T cell repertoires in COVID-19. Assay: immunoSEQ multiplex PCR; the TCRdb copy retains only in-frame clones and omits some. The repertoire holds around 230,000 clones, with 87% as singletons. Sequenced input: PBMCs or T cells enriched from blood (not recorded which). Source of these receptors: a young man with acute COVID-19.

Concerning this clone itself: The junction shows a germline mismatch at one end, possibly a read error. The V call is TRBV2, the J call TRBJ2-7, with 12 positions matching TRBD1. The CDR3 contains 14 residues. The germline V gene encodes CDR1 SNHLY and CDR2 FYNNEI. CDR3: CARSGDRGRDEQYF. The CDR3 coding sequence is TGTGCCAGGAGTGGGGACAGGGGGCGCGACGAGCAGTACTTC.

This chain connects TRBV2 to TRBJ1-1, with TRBD1 matching over 10 bases. This CDR3 region has 15 residues. CDR1 SNHLY and CDR2 FYNNEI come from the germline V gene. Losses at the gene ends were 7 bases for V and 5 bases for J; bases not matched to a gene: 10. The CDR3 nucleotides are TGTGCCAGCACTAGACAGGGGGCCCTGGGTACTGAAGCTTTCTTT. Its protein product is CASTRQGALGTEAFF.

The chain joins TRBV7-3 to TRBJ1-2, with 9 bases aligning to TRBD1. This CDR3 region has 15 residues. In germline, CDR1 is SGHTA, CDR2 FQGTGA. V lost 5 bases to trimming and J lost 3 bases; unmatched junction nucleotides: 7. The CDR3 DNA sequence: TGTGCCAGCAGCCCCTCGGGACAGGGTGACTATGGCTACACCTTC. Residues: CASSPSGQGDYGYTF.

V is TRBV19 and J is TRBJ1-4; TRBD1 agrees at 9 bases. V was clipped by 6 bases and J by 4 bases; unmatched bases: 6. Germline V gene lookup returns CDR1 LNHDA and CDR2 SQIVND (reference sequence). CDR3 length equals 15 residues. CDR3 DNA: TGTGCCAGTAGCACCGGGACAGGGCTTAATGAAAAACTGTTTTTT. Protein: CASSTGTGLNEKLFF.

The rearrangement joins TRBV29-1 to TRBJ2-5, with 12 bases lining up with TRBD2. Germline loops: CDR1 SQVTM, CDR2 ANQGSEA. The CDR3 consists of 14 residues. J lost 5 bases, V lost 4 bases, and 5 bases had no gene match. This CDR3 reads CSVVASGREETQYF. Here the CDR3 DNA reads TGCAGCGTTGTGGCTAGCGGGAGGGAGGAGACCCAGTACTTC.

V gene TRBV4-2 combines with J gene TRBJ1-5; maybe TRBD1 (5 bases). The length of the CDR3 is 14 residues. Germline CDR1 LGHNA, CDR2 YNFKEQ. Trimming took off 1 base at V and 7 bases at J, with 11 bases between the two ends. This chain's CDR3 is CASSQAQGTQPQHF. The CDR3 nucleotides read TGTGCCAGCAGCCAAGCCCAGGGAACCCAGCCCCAGCATTTT.

The genes are TRBV7-9 and TRBJ2-7; D is unclear. The CDR3 runs to 12 residues. V was shortened by 2 bases and J by 6 bases, with 8 bases between the two germline ends. Looked up from germline, CDR1 is SEHNR and CDR2 is FQNEAQ (reference sequence). The CDR3 is CASSLSSSEQYF. The CDR3 coding sequence is TGTGCCAGCAGCTTAAGTAGTTCCGAGCAGTACTTC.

This clone was picked up a small number of times. The chain links TRBV6-2 or TRBV6-3 to TRBJ1-2; D might be TRBD1 (6 bases). The germline V and J ends were trimmed by 5 bases and 8 bases, with 15 bases remaining between them. Germline lookup yields CDR1 MNHEY and CDR2 SVGEGT. The CDR3 sequence is 13 residues long. CDR3 residues: CASSLHPGGGYTF. CDR3 DNA sequence: TGTGCCAGCAGTCTTCACCCTGGGGGCGGCTACACCTTC.

This clone was seen just once. The CDR3 sequence: CASSGGWNYNEQFF. The DNA for the CDR3 is TGTGCCAGCAGCGGGGGTTGGAACTACAATGAGCAGTTCTTC. V usage is TRBV27 and J usage is TRBJ2-1; D might be TRBD2 (6 bases). V was pared by 6 bases and J by 3 bases, with 12 bases between. There are 14 residues in the CDR3. Germline values: CDR1 MNHEY, CDR2 SMNVEV (reference sequence).

The chain joins TRBV19 to TRBJ2-7, with TRBD2 matching 12 bases. This CDR3 spans 16 amino acids. Looked up from germline, CDR1 is LNHDA and CDR2 is SQIVND (reference sequence). V dropped 5 bases and J dropped 0; count of bases not matched to a gene: 5. The CDR3 protein is CASSPGLAGSSYEQYF. The CDR3 DNA reads TGTGCCAGTAGTCCTGGACTAGCGGGAAGCTCCTACGAGCAGTACTTC.

This chain's CDR3 is CASRSMSSYNEQFF. In DNA, the CDR3 is TGTGCCAGCAGATCGATGAGCTCCTACAATGAGCAGTTCTTC. The chain links TRBV11-2 to TRBJ2-1; D is uncertain. Germline-derived CDR1 and CDR2 are SGHAT and FQNNGV. V shed 6 bases and J shed 0 bases, with 9 bases lying between them. The CDR3 is made up of 14 amino acids. Using reference TRBV11-2 and TRBJ2-1 for the parts outside the CDR3, the full variable domain is EAGVAQSPRYKIIEKRQSVAFWCNPISGHATLYWYQQILGQGPKLLIQFQNNGVVDDSQLPKDRFSAERLKGVDSTLKIQPAKLEDSAVYLCASRSMSSYNEQFFGPGTRLTVL.

CDR3 loop: CASSPVHGGEPQHF. The CDR3 DNA follows: TGTGCCAGCAGCCCCGTACACGGGGGAGAGCCCCAGCATTTT. The chain combines TRBV3-1 (or the pseudogene TRBV3-2) with TRBJ1-5, with TRBD1 as a possible D gene (5 bases). The V gene's germline CDR1 is LGHDT and CDR2 YNNKEL (reference sequence). With 4 bases removed from V and 8 bases from J, the gap between germline ends came to 15 bases. The CDR3 runs to 14 residues.

The gene calls are TRBV24-1 and TRBJ2-1; 9 bases map to TRBD1. The V gene's germline CDR1 is KGHDR and CDR2 SFDVKD. The CDR3 sequence is 19 residues long. The V gene end was trimmed by 2 bases and the J gene end by 5 bases; junction bases not matched to a gene: 15. The CDR3, as DNA: TGTGCCACCAGTGATTGGGGCGGTGGGGGACAGGGCTTTAACAATGAGCAGTTCTTC. It is translated as CATSDWGGGGQGFNNEQFF.

The J gene is TRBJ2-1, the V gene TRBV27; D remains ambiguous. The germline gives CDR1 MNHEY, CDR2 SMNVEV (reference sequence). This CDR3 is built from 11 residues. V was cut by 5 bases and J by 4 bases, with 3 bases left in between. The CDR3: CASSHYNEQFF. The CDR3 DNA follows: TGTGCCAGCAGTCATTACAATGAGCAGTTCTTC.

V and J are TRBV19 and TRBJ2-1, with 8 bases fitting TRBD1. Germline loops: CDR1 LNHDA, CDR2 SQIVND (reference sequence). Losses at the gene ends were 10 bases for V and 6 bases for J; bases not matched to a gene: 2. This CDR3 has 11 amino acids. For the CDR3, the DNA is TGTGCCACTGGACAGGGCAATGAGCAGTTCTTC. As protein: CATGQGNEQFF.